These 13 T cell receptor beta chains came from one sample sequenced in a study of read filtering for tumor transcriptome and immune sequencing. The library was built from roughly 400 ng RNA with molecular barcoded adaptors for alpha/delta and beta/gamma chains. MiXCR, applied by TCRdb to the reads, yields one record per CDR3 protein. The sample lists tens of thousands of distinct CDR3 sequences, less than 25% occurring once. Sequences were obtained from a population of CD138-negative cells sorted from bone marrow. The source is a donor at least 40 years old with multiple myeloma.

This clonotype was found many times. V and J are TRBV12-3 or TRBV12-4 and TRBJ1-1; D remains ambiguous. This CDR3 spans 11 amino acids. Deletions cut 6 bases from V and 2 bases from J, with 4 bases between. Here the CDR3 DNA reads TGTGCCAGCAGGATTAACACTGAAGCTTTCTTT. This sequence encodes CASRINTEAFF.

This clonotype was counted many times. CDR3 nucleotide sequence: TGCGCCAGCAGCTTGGGGGGAGGACTAGCCTACGAGCAGTACTTC. This encodes CASSLGGGLAYEQYF. The genes are TRBV5-1 and TRBJ2-7, with 7 bases lining up with TRBD2. The J segment lost 2 bases and the V segment lost 0 bases, leaving 5 bases of the junction unmatched. The germline gives CDR1 SGHRS, CDR2 YFSETQ. This CDR3 comprises 15 residues.

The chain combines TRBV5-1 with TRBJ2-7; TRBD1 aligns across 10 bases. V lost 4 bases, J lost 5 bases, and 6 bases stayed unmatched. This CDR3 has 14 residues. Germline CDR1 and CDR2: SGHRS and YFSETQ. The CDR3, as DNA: TGCGCCAGCAGCACGGGACAGGGGATGCACGAGCAGTACTTC. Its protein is CASSTGQGMHEQYF.

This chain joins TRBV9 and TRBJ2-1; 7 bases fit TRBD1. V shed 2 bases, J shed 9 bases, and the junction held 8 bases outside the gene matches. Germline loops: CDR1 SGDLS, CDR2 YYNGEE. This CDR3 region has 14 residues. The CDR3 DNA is TGTGCCAGCAGCGTTGCGACAGGGTTGACTGAGCAGTTCTTC. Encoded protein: CASSVATGLTEQFF.

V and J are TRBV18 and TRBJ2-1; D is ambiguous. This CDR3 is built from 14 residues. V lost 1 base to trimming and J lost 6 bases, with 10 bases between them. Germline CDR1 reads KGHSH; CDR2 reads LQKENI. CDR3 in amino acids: CASSPLTAGNEQFF. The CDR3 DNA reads TGTGCCAGCTCACCACTCACGGCAGGCAATGAGCAGTTCTTC.

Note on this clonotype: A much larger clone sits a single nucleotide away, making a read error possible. This chain's CDR3 is CASSLVRGESEQSF. The CDR3 DNA reads as TGTGCCAGCAGCTTAGTAAGAGGGGAAAGCGAGCAGTCCTTC. V gene TRBV7-9 combines with J gene TRBJ2-1, with D possibly called TRBD1 or TRBD2 (5 bases each). CDR3 length: 14 amino acids. CDR1 is SEHNR and CDR2 is FQNEAQ in the germline V gene (reference sequence).

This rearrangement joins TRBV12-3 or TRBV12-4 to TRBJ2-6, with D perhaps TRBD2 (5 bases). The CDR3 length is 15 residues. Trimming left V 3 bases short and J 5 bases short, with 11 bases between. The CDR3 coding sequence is TGTGCCAGCAGTTTCGCAGGAGGACGGGCCAACGTCCTGACTTTC. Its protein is CASSFAGGRANVLTF.

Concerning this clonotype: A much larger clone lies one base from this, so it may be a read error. The CDR3 region is CASSFRLADTGGLFF. The CDR3 region has the DNA TGTGCCAGCAGCTTCAGACTAGCGGATACCGGGGGGCTGTTTTTT. This rearrangement joins TRBV11-3 to TRBJ2-2; 9 bases are a match to TRBD2. The CDR3 runs to 15 residues. CDR1 and CDR2 from the germline V gene are SGHNT and YENEEA.

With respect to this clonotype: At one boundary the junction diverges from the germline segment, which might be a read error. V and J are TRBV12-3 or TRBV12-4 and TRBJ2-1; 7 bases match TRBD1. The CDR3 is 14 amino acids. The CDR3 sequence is CASSLRQGDDDQFF. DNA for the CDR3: TGCGCCAGCAGTCTCAGGCAGGGGGACGATGACCAGTTCTTC.

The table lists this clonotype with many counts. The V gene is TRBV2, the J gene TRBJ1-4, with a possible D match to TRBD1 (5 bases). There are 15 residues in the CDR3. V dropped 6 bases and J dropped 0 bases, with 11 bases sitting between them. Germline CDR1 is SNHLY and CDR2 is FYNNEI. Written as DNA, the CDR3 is TGTGCCAGCAGCCTACAGGTCGCAACTAATGAAAAACTGTTTTTT. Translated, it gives CASSLQVATNEKLFF. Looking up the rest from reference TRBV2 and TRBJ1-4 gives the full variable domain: EPEVTQTPSHQVTQMGQEVILRCVPISNHLYFYWYRQILGQKVEFLVSFYNNEISEKSEIFDDQFSVERPDGSNFTLKIRSTKLEDSAMYFCASSLQVATNEKLFFGSGTQLSVL.

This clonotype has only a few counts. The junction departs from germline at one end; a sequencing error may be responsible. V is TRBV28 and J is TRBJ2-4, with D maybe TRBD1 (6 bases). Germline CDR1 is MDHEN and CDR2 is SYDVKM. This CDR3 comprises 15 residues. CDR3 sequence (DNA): TGTGCCAGCAGTTTACTGGACAGCGTAGGAAACATTCAGTGCTTC. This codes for CASSLLDSVGNIQCF.

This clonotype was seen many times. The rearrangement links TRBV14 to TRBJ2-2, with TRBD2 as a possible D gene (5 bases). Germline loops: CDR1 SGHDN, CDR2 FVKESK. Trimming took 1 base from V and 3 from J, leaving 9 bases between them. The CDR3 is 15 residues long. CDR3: CASSQARTYTGELFF. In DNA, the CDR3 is TGTGCCAGCAGCCAAGCCAGGACTTACACCGGGGAGCTGTTTTTT.

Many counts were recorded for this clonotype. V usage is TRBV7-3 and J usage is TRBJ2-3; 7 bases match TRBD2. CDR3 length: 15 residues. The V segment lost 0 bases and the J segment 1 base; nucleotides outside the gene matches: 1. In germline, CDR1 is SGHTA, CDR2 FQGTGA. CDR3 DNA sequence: TGTGCCAGCAGCTTAACGGCGGGGGGCACAGATACGCAGTATTTT. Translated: CASSLTAGGTDTQYF.